Each of the 26 T cell receptor beta chains below was sequenced from the same sample in a study of T-cell reconstitution after alpha-beta-depleted transplantation in children. The TCRbeta library incorporated unique molecular identifiers. Each CDR3 protein is one row after TCRdb ran MiXCR on the PCR reads. This sample has around 130,000 distinct CDR3 sequences, with about a tenth found just once. The sequenced sample was PBMCs, mostly from graft donor cells, obtained 180 days after TCRalphabeta/CD19-depleted stem cell transplant. The receptors were sampled from a girl in the first two years of life who had a stem cell transplant for combined immunodeficiency, so the T cells may come from the graft donor.

The chain links TRBV29-1 to TRBJ2-3; no definite D call. Deletions cut 1 base from V and 1 base from J, with 3 bases between. CDR1 and CDR2 (germline): SQVTM, ANQGSEA. This CDR3 has 12 residues. This chain's CDR3 is CSVEVGTDTQYF. The CDR3 DNA reads as TGCAGCGTTGAAGTGGGCACAGATACGCAGTATTTT.

This clonotype has just a few counts. The chain employs TRBV29-1 and TRBJ2-2; 16 positions match TRBD2. J was trimmed by 11 bases and V by 0 bases; bases with no gene match: 3. CDR1 is SQVTM, CDR2 ANQGSEA, per germline. The CDR3 spans 15 residues. In nucleotides, the CDR3 is TGCAGCGTTGAAGATGGGACTAGCGGGAGGGGCGAGCTGTTTTTT. Amino acids: CSVEDGTSGRGELFF.

This clonotype has just a few counts. The chain couples TRBV10-2 to TRBJ2-3, with a weak D call TRBD2 (6 bases). The CDR3 length is 16 residues. Germline-derived CDR1 and CDR2 are WSHSY and SAAADI. The ends were cut back, 5 bases at V and 0 bases at J, with 15 bases in the middle. This CDR3 is CASSLMAGTSTDTQYF. The CDR3, as DNA: TGCGCCAGCAGTCTGATGGCGGGGACTAGCACAGATACGCAGTATTTT.

J is TRBJ2-4 and V is TRBV20-1, with D perhaps matching TRBD1 (6 bases). Germline V CDR1 and CDR2: DFQATT, SNEGSKA (reference sequence). CDR3 length: 17 residues. Trimming stripped 0 bases from V and 0 bases from J, with 15 bases between. The DNA of the CDR3 is TGCAGTGCTAGAGATCGGCTAACAGGGCTAGCCAAAAACATTCAGTACTTC. This sequence encodes CSARDRLTGLAKNIQYF.

This clonotype has a handful of counts. Here the CDR3 DNA reads TGTGCCAGCAGTCGCCGGACAGGGGGATTTCACGGGGAGCTGTTTTTT. This translates into CASSRRTGGFHGELFF. V is TRBV6-2 or TRBV6-3 and J is TRBJ2-2, with TRBD1 matching 10 bases. The CDR3 has 16 amino acids. Germline CDR1 MNHEY, CDR2 SVGEGT. The V and J ends lost 5 bases and 7 bases, in that order; junction bases with no gene match: 10.

The V and J genes are TRBV6-2 or TRBV6-3 and TRBJ1-5; 9 bases fit TRBD1. The CDR3 extends over 14 amino acids. Germline CDR1 MNHEY, CDR2 SVGEGT. With 0 bases clipped from V and 9 bases from J, the junction kept 3 bases outside the gene matches. The CDR3 sequence: CASSYSTGGWPQHF. In DNA form, the CDR3 reads TGTGCCAGCAGTTACTCGACAGGGGGATGGCCCCAGCATTTT.

This clonotype was counted many times. The chain carries TRBV27 and TRBJ2-7; 11 bases fit TRBD2. After removal of 6 bases from V and 3 bases from J, the junction contained 4 bases not matched to a gene. The CDR3 contains 14 residues. Germline assignment: CDR1 MNHEY and CDR2 SMNVEV (reference sequence). The DNA of the CDR3 is TGTGCCAGCAGGCCGGGACTAGCGGTCTACGAGCAGTACTTC. It codes for CASRPGLAVYEQYF.

With regard to this clonotype: One base away lies a much larger clone, so this may be a sequencing read error. V gene TRBV29-1 combines with J gene TRBJ2-2; 7 bases line up with TRBD1. The CDR3 extends over 14 amino acids. Per the germline V gene, CDR1 is SQVTM and CDR2 is ANQGSEA. Trimming took 6 bases from V and 1 from J; bases not matched to a gene: 5. The chain's CDR3 is CSVRGGLNTGELFF. The CDR3 DNA sequence: TGCAGCGTGAGAGGGGGCCTGAACACCGGGGAGCTGTTTTTT.

This clonotype showed up just a few times. The chain recombines TRBV28 with TRBJ2-5; 11 bases map to TRBD1. This CDR3 contains 20 residues. Germline assignment: CDR1 MDHEN and CDR2 SYDVKM. Germline trimming cut 0 bases from V and 1 base from J; bases unmatched to any gene: 13. In DNA, the CDR3 is TGTGCCAGCAGTTTATGGGACAGGGGGCGGCACGTGGTAATCCAAGAGACCCAGTACTTC. This gives the protein CASSLWDRGRHVVIQETQYF.

This clonotype was seen repeatedly, ten times or more. This chain joins TRBV15 and TRBJ2-1; 8 positions match TRBD2. The CDR3 has 15 amino acids. Germline CDR1 and CDR2: LNHNV and YYDKDF (reference sequence). The junction had 9 bases not matched to a gene; V was cut back by 10 bases and J by 1 base. The DNA for the CDR3 is TGTGCCAGTCAAGAAGCGGGAGCGTCCTACAATGAGCAGTTCTTC. It is translated as CASQEAGASYNEQFF.

This chain uses TRBV5-6 with TRBJ1-5; no clear D gene. V shed 0 bases and J shed 7 bases, with 8 bases lying between them. The V gene's germline CDR1 is SGHDT and CDR2 YYEEEE. This CDR3 comprises 13 residues. The CDR3 DNA is TGTGCCAGCAGCTTGGGTAGGCAACAGCCCCAGCATTTT. It is translated as CASSLGRQQPQHF. The full variable domain, with the rest looked up from reference TRBV5-6 and TRBJ1-5, is DAGVTQSPTHLIKTRGQQVTLRCSPKSGHDTVSWYQQALGQGPQFIFQYYEEEERQRGNFPDRFSGHQFPNYSSELNVNALLLGDSALYLCASSLGRQQPQHFGDGTRLSIL.

Ten or more counts support this clonotype. The chain carries TRBV25-1 and TRBJ2-7; perhaps TRBD1 as D (5 bases). Between the trimmed V and J ends, which lost 4 bases and 1 base, there was a span of 11 bases. CDR3 length: 14 residues. Germline V gene sequence: CDR1 MGHDK, CDR2 SYGVNS. The CDR3 DNA reads as TGTGCCAGCAGTGGTCGTACAGGTTCCTACGAGCAGTACTTC. The encoded protein is CASSGRTGSYEQYF.

The rearrangement uses TRBV30 and TRBJ2-7; 9 bases agree with TRBD2. The germline gives CDR1 GTSNPN, CDR2 SVGIG (reference sequence). Trimming took 5 bases from V and 2 from J; bases not matched to a gene: 4. The CDR3 contains 13 residues. CDR3 residues: CAWGLAPTYEQYF. CDR3 nucleotide sequence: TGTGCCTGGGGACTAGCGCCGACCTACGAGCAGTACTTC.

This clonotype turned up a few times. The V and J genes are TRBV10-2 and TRBJ2-7, with 12 bases identical to TRBD2. With 7 bases clipped from V and 7 bases from J, the junction kept 11 bases outside the gene matches. CDR1 and CDR2 from the germline V gene are WSHSY and SAAADI. This CDR3 region has 15 residues. The CDR3: CASTQTSGGPGEQYF. The CDR3 region has the DNA TGCGCCAGCACACAGACTAGCGGGGGCCCGGGGGAGCAGTACTTC.

The sample holds a few counts of this clonotype. The V gene is TRBV20-1, the J gene TRBJ2-7; D not certain. The CDR3 sequence is 15 residues long. V lost 0 bases, J lost 4 bases, and 16 bases lay in between. Germline values: CDR1 DFQATT, CDR2 SNEGSKA (reference sequence). CDR3 bases: TGCAGTGCTAGAGATATGAGACGGCCAGGTTACGAGCAGTACTTC. Its protein product is CSARDMRRPGYEQYF.

The chain combines TRBV27 with TRBJ2-7; 9 nucleotides align to TRBD1. The ends lost 6 bases at V and 3 bases at J; junction bases unmatched: 6. CDR1 MNHEY and CDR2 SMNVEV come from the germline V gene (reference sequence). This CDR3 spans 14 amino acids. The CDR3 sequence is CASRRGQGIYEQYF. The DNA of the CDR3 is TGTGCCAGCAGGAGGGGACAGGGTATCTACGAGCAGTACTTC.

The chain couples TRBV6-1 to TRBJ2-7; D possibly corresponds to TRBD1 (5 bases). Trimming stripped 6 bases from V and 2 bases from J, with 14 bases between. CDR1 MNHNS and CDR2 SASEGT come from the germline V gene. This CDR3 contains 14 residues. This CDR3 reads CASRSRQCPYEQYF. CDR3 DNA sequence: TGTGCCAGCAGATCCCGACAGTGCCCCTACGAGCAGTACTTC.

This clonotype showed up just a few times. The V and J genes are TRBV12-3 or TRBV12-4 and TRBJ2-3; D is possibly TRBD2 (5 bases). V lost 5 bases and J 2 bases, leaving 14 bases between the germline ends. The CDR3 is made up of 15 amino acids. The CDR3 nucleotides are TGTGCCAGCAGTATCACTAGTTTCCCCACAGATACGCAGTATTTT. Translation gives CASSITSFPTDTQYF.

This clonotype has ten or more counts. V and J are TRBV7-2 and TRBJ2-3; maybe TRBD1 (5 bases). With 4 bases removed from V and 2 bases from J, the gap between germline ends came to 10 bases. Germline loops: CDR1 SGHTA, CDR2 FQGNSA. This CDR3 has 14 residues. The CDR3 here is CASSSRQTTDTQYF. The CDR3 DNA reads TGTGCCAGCAGCTCCCGACAGACCACAGATACGCAGTATTTT.

This clonotype occurred a few times. The rearrangement uses TRBV20-1 and TRBJ2-7; no definite D call. The V and J ends lost 1 base and 1 base respectively, with 14 bases between them. The CDR3 runs to 15 residues. Germline values: CDR1 DFQATT, CDR2 SNEGSKA (reference sequence). CDR3 nucleotide sequence: TGCAGTGCTAGAGGTCCAAGGGTACAATCCTACGAGCAGTACTTC. Its protein product is CSARGPRVQSYEQYF.

In the case of this clonotype: One junction end disagrees with the germline gene, perhaps due to a read error. The rearrangement links TRBV27 to TRBJ2-1; D remains ambiguous. Per the germline V gene, CDR1 is MNHEY and CDR2 is SMNVEV (reference sequence). This CDR3 contains 14 residues. CDR3 DNA: TGTGCCAACAGTTTCATCAGCGTCCACAATGAGCAGTTCTTC. Protein: CANSFISVHNEQFF.

The chain combines TRBV7-9 with TRBJ1-2; D is ambiguous. The CDR3 is 17 residues long. V shed 1 base and J shed 9 bases, with 24 bases lying between them. In germline, CDR1 is SEHNR, CDR2 FQNEAQ (reference sequence). This CDR3 is CASSLGSLRALYSSYTF. CDR3 DNA: TGTGCCAGCAGCTTAGGTTCCTTGCGGGCTCTCTACTCGAGCTACACCTTC.

The gene calls are TRBV29-1 and TRBJ2-5; D gene uncertain. V lost 1 base, J lost 3 bases, and 24 bases lay in between. The CDR3 consists of 18 residues. Germline-derived CDR1 and CDR2 are SQVTM and ANQGSEA. This CDR3 is CSVEVKRFGWGLEETQYF. As DNA, the CDR3 is TGCAGCGTTGAAGTCAAAAGGTTCGGGTGGGGTCTGGAAGAGACCCAGTACTTC.

J is TRBJ2-1 and V is TRBV6-1, with 10 positions matching TRBD2. The length of the CDR3 is 17 residues. The ends lost 7 bases at V and 5 bases at J; junction bases unmatched: 14. Germline CDR1 MNHNS, CDR2 SASEGT. CDR3 nucleotide sequence: TGTGCCAGCACCAGCGGGAGGGCACGGTTTTACAACAATGAGCAGTTCTTC. Its translation: CASTSGRARFYNNEQFF.

This clonotype was counted between two and nine times. The chain joins TRBV15 to TRBJ2-7, with 8 positions matching TRBD1. J gave up 4 bases and V 5 bases, and 4 bases lay outside the gene matches. The germline V gene encodes CDR1 LNHNV and CDR2 YYDKDF (reference sequence). This CDR3 comprises 13 residues. The CDR3, as DNA: TGTGCCACCAGCCCGGACAGGGTGTACGAGCAGTACTTC. Translating it yields CATSPDRVYEQYF.

This clonotype was seen more than once but under ten times. This chain joins TRBV6-2 or TRBV6-3 and TRBJ1-6; D unresolved. Trimming stripped 7 bases from V and 0 bases from J, with 13 bases between. The CDR3 covers 16 residues. Germline CDR1 and CDR2: MNHEY and SVGEGT. CDR3 residues: CASTDPGSSYNSPLHF. Written as DNA, the CDR3 is TGTGCCAGCACCGATCCGGGAAGCTCCTATAATTCACCCCTCCACTTT.